This TCR beta chain was captured in a study of spatial heterogeneity in lung cancer. Study overall: There were consistently more beta-chain sequences detected than alpha-chain sequences.

Time point here: sample taken at primary tumor resection. The donors comprised some 72 untreated early-stage non-small cell lung cancer patients. Unsorted whole RNA from tumor, nontumor lung or frozen PBMC underwent sequencing. Every TCR cDNA molecule carried a tag that served as a unique molecular identifier. TCRdb re-derived calls from the 5' RACE reads in MiXCR, one entry per CDR3 protein. The sample includes around 41,000 distinct CDR3 sequences, 6.8% of them seen just once. This CDR3 spans 12 amino acids. The V gene lost 2 bases and the J gene lost 7 bases, with 8 bases spanning the gap. In this sample, this clonotype turned up a few times.

The origin of this receptor is a female donor with early-stage non-small cell lung cancer. The chain is built from TRBV12-3 or TRBV12-4 and TRBJ1-2; D uncertain. The sequenced sample was PBMCs, obtained at surgery. CDR3 DNA sequence: TGTGCCAGCAGTTTAAGGTGGGGTGGCTACACCTTC. Encoded protein: CASSLRWGGYTF.